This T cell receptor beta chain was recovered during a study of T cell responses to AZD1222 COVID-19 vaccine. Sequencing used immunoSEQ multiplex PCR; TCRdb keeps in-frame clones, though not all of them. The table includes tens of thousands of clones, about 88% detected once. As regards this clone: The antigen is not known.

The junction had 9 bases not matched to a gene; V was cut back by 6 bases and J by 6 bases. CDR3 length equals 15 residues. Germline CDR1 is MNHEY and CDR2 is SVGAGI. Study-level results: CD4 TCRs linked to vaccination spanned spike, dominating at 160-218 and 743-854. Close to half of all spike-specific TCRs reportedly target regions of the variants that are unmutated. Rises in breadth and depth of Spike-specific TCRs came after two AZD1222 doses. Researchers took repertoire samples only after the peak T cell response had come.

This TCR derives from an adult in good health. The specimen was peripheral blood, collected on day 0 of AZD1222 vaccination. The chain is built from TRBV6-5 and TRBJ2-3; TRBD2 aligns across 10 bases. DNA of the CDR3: TGTGCCAGCAGCCTGGTAGCGGGAGGACGGGATACGCAGTATTTT. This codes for CASSLVAGGRDTQYF.